A selection of T cell receptor beta chains follows, all from one sample in a study of T-cell reconstitution after alpha-beta-depleted transplantation in children. Via MiXCR, TCRdb re-called the PCR reads, giving one row per CDR3 protein. The sample has 200,000 or so distinct CDR3 sequences; 5% to 6.5% are singletons. The sequencing here drew on PBMCs, taken before TCRalphabeta/CD19-depleted stem cell transplant. These receptor sequences come from a girl less than two years old with combined immunodeficiency, due to receive a stem cell transplant. Both conserved end residues are part of each CDR3. A D gene is named only where the DNA matches it firmly. Clone size, where shown, is once, few, many, or a class for clones that have expanded.

len,j_gene,d_gene,abundance,v_gene,CDR3aa,CDR3nt
12,TRBJ2-1,TRBD1,many,TRBV7-2,CASSQTGNEQFF,TGTGCCAGCAGCCAGACAGGGAATGAGCAGTTCTTC
16,TRBJ2-1,TRBD2,many,TRBV15,CATSRVLAGGRNEQFF,TGTGCCACCAGCAGAGTGTTGGCGGGAGGTAGGAATGAGCAGTTCTTC
14,TRBJ2-5,TRBD2,many,TRBV27,CASSALAGVETQYF,TGTGCCAGCAGTGCACTAGCGGGAGTGGAGACCCAGTACTTC
17,TRBJ1-1,-,many,TRBV7-9,CASSVPGTRIMNTEAFF,TGTGCCAGCAGTGTCCCAGGGACCCGAATTATGAACACTGAAGCTTTCTTT
13,TRBJ1-2,-,few,TRBV29-1,CSVDIDRPPGYTF,TGCAGCGTTGATATTGACCGGCCCCCTGGCTACACCTTC
17,TRBJ2-2,-,many,TRBV7-3,CASSLNGFPNRGRELFF,TGTGCCAGCAGCTTAAACGGGTTCCCTAACCGGGGCCGGGAGCTGTTTTTT
15,TRBJ2-1,TRBD2,many,TRBV7-9,CASSDTSGGYNEQFF,TGTGCCAGCAGCGACACTAGCGGGGGGTACAATGAGCAGTTCTTC
15,TRBJ1-2,TRBD1,many,TRBV10-3,CAISFTTGGDYGYTF,TGTGCCATCAGTTTTACGACAGGGGGGGACTATGGCTACACCTTC
13,TRBJ1-4,-,many,TRBV5-8,CASSSRLNEKLFF,TGTGCCAGCAGCTCCAGACTTAATGAAAAACTGTTTTTT
15,TRBJ2-1,TRBD2,-,TRBV28,CAIGPGGGAFYEQFF,TGTGCCATCGGCCCCGGGGGGGGGGCCTTCTATGAGCAGTTCTTC
20,TRBJ2-1,TRBD2,many,TRBV11-2,CASSLERGTSGSRSYNEQFF,TGTGCCAGCAGCTTAGAAAGGGGGACTAGCGGGTCCCGCTCCTACAATGAGCAGTTCTTC
13,TRBJ2-2,-,many,TRBV15,CATSRDYSGELFF,TGTGCCACCAGCAGAGACTACTCCGGGGAGCTGTTTTTT
14,TRBJ1-2,TRBD1,few,TRBV5-5,CASRQQGSGYGYTF,TGTGCCAGCAGACAACAGGGGTCGGGCTATGGCTACACCTTC
13,TRBJ1-1,TRBD1,many,TRBV5-1,CASSLDRGLEAFF,TGCGCCAGCAGCTTGGACAGGGGGCTTGAAGCTTTCTTT
15,TRBJ2-7,TRBD2,many,TRBV7-9,CASRSGTSGSYEQYF,TGTGCCAGCAGATCTGGGACTAGCGGTTCCTACGAGCAGTACTTC
16,TRBJ1-5,-,many,TRBV24-1,CATSKGGAQFNQPQHF,TGTGCCACCAGTAAGGGGGGGGCACAGTTCAATCAGCCCCAGCATTTT
17,TRBJ2-1,-,many,TRBV12-3/TRBV12-4,CASSQPPGFREYNEQFF,TGTGCCAGCAGTCAGCCCCCAGGGTTTAGGGAATACAATGAGCAGTTCTTC
12,TRBJ2-1,-,-,TRBV6-2/TRBV6-3,CASDLGNNEQFF,TGTGCGTCGGACCTCGGAAACAATGAGCAGTTCTTC
14,TRBJ1-5,-,few,TRBV20-1,CSARVGYSNQPQHF,TGCAGTGCTAGAGTCGGCTATAGCAATCAGCCCCAGCATTTT
13,TRBJ1-2,TRBD1,many,TRBV20-1,CSATRAGGYGYTF,TGCAGTGCTACTAGGGCAGGGGGCTATGGCTACACCTTC
12,TRBJ2-7,TRBD1,many,TRBV12-3/TRBV12-4,CASSGTGYEQYF,TGTGCCAGCAGCGGGACAGGATACGAGCAGTACTTC
13,TRBJ2-7,TRBD2,many,TRBV4-3,CASSQWRGYEQYF,TGCGCCAGCAGCCAATGGCGGGGGTACGAGCAGTACTTC
12,TRBJ2-1,TRBD1,many,TRBV12-3/TRBV12-4,CASRDQGDEQFF,TGTGCCAGCAGGGATCAGGGGGATGAGCAGTTCTTC
11,TRBJ2-1,-,few,TRBV20-1,CSVRRGNEQFF,TGCAGTGTCCGACGGGGGAATGAGCAGTTCTTC
14,TRBJ1-1,-,many,TRBV10-3,CAISEGVMNTEAFF,TGTGCCATCAGTGAAGGGGTGATGAACACTGAAGCTTTCTTT
15,TRBJ2-5,TRBD1,few,TRBV20-1,CSAMGGDRGRETQYF,TGCAGTGCAATGGGCGGGGACAGGGGGCGGGAGACCCAGTACTTC
17,TRBJ2-7,TRBD2,-,TRBV5-1,CASSLTSIAGGPYEQYF,TGCGCCAGCAGCTTGACCTCTATAGCGGGAGGGCCCTACGAGCAGTACTTC
15,TRBJ2-3,-,many,TRBV5-1,CASSLEGTPQDTQYF,TGCGCCAGCAGCTTGGAAGGCACACCGCAAGATACGCAGTATTTT
17,TRBJ1-2,-,few,TRBV20-1,CSASYHGAEQESYGYTF,TGCAGTGCTAGTTACCACGGGGCTGAACAGGAAAGCTATGGCTACACCTTC
11,TRBJ2-1,-,many,TRBV24-1,CATSENNEQFF,TGTGCCACCAGTGAAAACAATGAGCAGTTCTTC
17,TRBJ2-1,TRBD2,many,TRBV29-1,CSVAGIVSGYYTREQFF,TGCAGCGTTGCAGGGATAGTTAGCGGGTACTATACAAGGGAGCAGTTCTTC
14,TRBJ2-7,-,few,TRBV5-6,CASSYPTVSYEQYF,TGTGCCAGCAGCTACCCGACAGTCTCCTACGAGCAGTACTTC
14,TRBJ2-7,-,few,TRBV18,CASSPRWSLYEQYF,TGTGCCAGCTCACCGAGGTGGAGCCTCTACGAGCAGTACTTC
13,TRBJ2-1,TRBD2,-,TRBV6-2/TRBV6-3,CASRGTSGHEQFF,TGTGCCAGCAGGGGGACTAGCGGCCATGAGCAGTTCTTC
15,TRBJ2-1,TRBD2,many,TRBV7-2,CASSLAGGIYNEQFF,TGTGCCAGCAGCTTAGCGGGAGGGATCTACAATGAGCAGTTCTTC
14,TRBJ2-3,TRBD2,-,TRBV27,CAISTGTSLEERYF,TGTGCTATCTCTACCGGGACTAGCTTAGAGGAAAGGTATTTT
13,TRBJ1-1,-,many,TRBV7-6,CASSLDLIGEAFF,TGTGCCAGCAGCTTAGACCTCATTGGTGAAGCTTTCTTT
15,TRBJ2-2,-,many,TRBV7-2,CASSLSPSNTGELFF,TGTGCCAGCAGCCTATCCCCTTCGAACACCGGGGAGCTGTTTTTT
16,TRBJ2-7,-,-,TRBV4-1,CASSQEGRGLSGEQYF,TGCGCCAGCAGCCAAGAAGGTAGGGGCTTATCGGGGGAGCAGTACTTC
16,TRBJ2-7,TRBD2,few,TRBV7-6,CASSPGTSVGAYEQYF,TGTGCCAGCAGCCCCGGGACTAGTGTTGGCGCTTACGAGCAGTACTTC